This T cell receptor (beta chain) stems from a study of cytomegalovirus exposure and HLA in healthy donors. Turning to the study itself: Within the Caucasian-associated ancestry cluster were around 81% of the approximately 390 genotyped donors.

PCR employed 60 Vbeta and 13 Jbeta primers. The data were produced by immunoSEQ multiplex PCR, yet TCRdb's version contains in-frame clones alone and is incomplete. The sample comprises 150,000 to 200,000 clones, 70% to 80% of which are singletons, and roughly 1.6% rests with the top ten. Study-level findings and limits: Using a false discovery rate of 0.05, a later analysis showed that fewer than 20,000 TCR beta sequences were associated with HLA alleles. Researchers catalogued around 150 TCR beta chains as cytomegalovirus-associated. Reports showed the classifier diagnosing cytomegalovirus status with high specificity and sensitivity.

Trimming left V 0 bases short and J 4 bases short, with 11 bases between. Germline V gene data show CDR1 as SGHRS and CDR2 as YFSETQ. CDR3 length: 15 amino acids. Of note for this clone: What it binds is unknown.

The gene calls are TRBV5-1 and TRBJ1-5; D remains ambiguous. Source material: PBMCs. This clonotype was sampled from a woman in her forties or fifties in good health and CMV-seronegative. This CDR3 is CASSLGVGGNQPQHF. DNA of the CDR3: TGCGCCAGCAGCTTGGGAGTGGGAGGGAATCAGCCCCAGCATTTT.